This T cell receptor (beta chain) was sequenced during a study of T-cell reconstitution after alpha-beta-depleted transplantation in children. Library preparation (for TCRbeta) was performed with unique molecular identifiers. TCRdb called the PCR reads again in MiXCR, with one record for every CDR3 protein. There are about 640,000 distinct CDR3 sequences in the sample; roughly 17% occur only once, and over 0.95% lies in the top ten. The table lists this clonotype with a count of one. V dropped 10 bases and J dropped 5 bases, with 8 bases sitting between them. The CDR3 covers 10 residues. Germline lookup yields CDR1 SGHVS and CDR2 FQNEAQ.

The TCR comes from a human donor who donated a stem cell graft to a child with acute myeloid leukemia. The gene calls are TRBV7-8 and TRBJ2-5, with D hard to call. Sequencing was performed on PBMCs from the stem cell graft donor, taken from the stem cell graft. CDR3 DNA: TGTGCCACCCTCCGGGAGACCCAGTACTTC. It yields the protein CATLRETQYF.